A selection of T cell receptor beta chains follows, all from one sample in a study of blood T cell repertoires in COVID-19. This table comes from immunoSEQ multiplex PCR, and its TCRdb copy is limited to in-frame clones, with some not included. The repertoire holds under 80,000 clones, with 65% to 90% as singletons. Sequencing was carried out using peripheral blood. The origin of the receptors is a man aged 80 or over with acute or convalescent COVID-19. The CDR3 runs from the conserved cysteine through the conserved F or W. A D gene is named only where the DNA matches it firmly. Only some rows state a clone size, as once, few, many or a class for expanded clones.

D	V	size	J	CDR3	DNA
-	TRBV19	-	TRBJ1-2	CASSLTGPGETNYGYTF	TGTGCCAGTAGCCTCACGGGTCCGGGAGAGACTAACTATGGCTACACCTTC
TRBD1	TRBV9	-	TRBJ2-7	CASSRQRSGGSYEQYF	TGTGCCAGCAGCCGTCAACGGTCAGGGGGCAGCTACGAGCAGTACTTC
TRBD2	TRBV11-2	-	TRBJ2-7	CASSSQRGTYEQYF	TGTGCCAGCAGCTCCCAGCGGGGCACCTACGAGCAGTACTTC
-	TRBV4-1	-	TRBJ1-2	CASSQDNSMGYTF	TGCGCCAGCAGCCAAGATAACAGTATGGGCTACACCTTC
-	TRBV7-9	-	TRBJ1-3	CASSPPPSGYGNTIYF	TGTGCCAGCAGCCCCCCCCCATCAGGGTATGGAAACACCATATATTTT
TRBD1	TRBV18	-	TRBJ2-1	CASSRDSHNEQFF	TGTGCCAGCTCACGGGACAGCCACAATGAGCAGTTCTTC
-	TRBV11-1	few	TRBJ2-2	CASSLDYTGELFF	TGTGCCAGCAGCTTGGACTATACCGGGGAGCTGTTTTTT
-	TRBV3-1/TRBV3-2	-	TRBJ1-3	CASSQDAGGTGNTIYF	TGTGCCAGCAGCCAAGATGCGGGGGGAACTGGAAACACCATATATTTT
TRBD2	TRBV4-3	-	TRBJ2-7	CASSRGGTSGTYEQYF	TGCGCCAGCAGCCGCGGCGGGACTAGCGGTACCTACGAGCAGTACTTC
TRBD2	TRBV4-3	-	TRBJ2-7	CASSQSPSSGTEQYF	TGCGCCAGCAGCCAAAGTCCGTCTAGCGGGACGGAGCAGTACTTC
-	TRBV7-2	-	TRBJ1-1	CASSPSSVDRPRRAFF	TGTGCCAGCAGCCCCAGCTCCGTCGACAGGCCCCGGCGGGCTTTCTTT
-	TRBV5-1	few	TRBJ1-5	CASSPTGVSNQPQHF	TGCGCCAGCAGCCCGACCGGAGTTAGCAATCAGCCCCAGCATTTT
TRBD1	TRBV6-2/TRBV6-3	-	TRBJ1-5	CASSSPTGQSLLGQPQHF	TGTGCCAGCAGTTCCCCTACGGGACAGAGCCTATTGGGTCAGCCCCAGCATTTT
TRBD2	TRBV5-1	once	TRBJ2-1	CTSSGNSGMRNEQFF	TGCACCAGCAGTGGGAATAGCGGGATGAGGAATGAGCAGTTCTTC
-	TRBV3-1/TRBV3-2	-	TRBJ2-3	CASSHSTDMQYF	TGTGCCAGCAGCCACTCAACAGATATGCAGTATTTT
-	TRBV28	few	TRBJ2-7	CASSLFSIHEQYF	TGTGCCAGCAGTTTATTTAGCATTCACGAGCAGTACTTC
-	TRBV3-1/TRBV3-2	-	TRBJ1-1	CASSQGSLEAFF	TGTGCCAGCAGCCAAGGTTCCCTTGAAGCTTTCTTT
TRBD1	TRBV7-2	-	TRBJ1-2	CASSSTGGYGYTF	TGTGCCAGCAGCTCAACAGGGGGCTATGGCTACACCTTC
-	TRBV11-2	-	TRBJ1-1	CASSPQGGSTEAFF	TGTGCCAGCAGCCCGCAGGGCGGGAGCACTGAAGCTTTCTTT
-	TRBV19	-	TRBJ1-1	CASRADDRQMNTEAFF	TGTGCCAGTAGGGCCGATGATAGACAGATGAACACTGAAGCTTTCTTT
-	TRBV21-1	-	TRBJ2-7	CASSWDYRDYEQYF	TGTGCCAGCAGTTGGGACTACCGTGACTACGAGCAGTACTTC
TRBD1	TRBV4-3	-	TRBJ1-3	CASSHQGQGAPRSQEKTLYF	TGCGCCAGCAGCCACCAAGGACAGGGGGCGCCTCGGTCCCAAGAAAAAACCCTATATTTT